The 11 T cell receptor beta chains in this list originate from one sample, sequenced in a study of CD8 T cells in ankylosing spondylitis. Via MiXCR, TCRdb re-called the 5' RACE reads, giving one row per CDR3 protein. Here the sample spans around 300,000 distinct CDR3 sequences, more than 9% being singletons. Specimen: blood, either unsorted or a sorted T cell fraction (not recorded which). The receptors were gathered from a female donor with ankylosing spondylitis or in good health (not recorded which).

This clonotype occurred a few times. The chain links TRBV12-5 to TRBJ1-1; D is possibly TRBD1 (6 bases). The CDR3 length is 16 residues. Deletions cut 3 bases from V and 3 bases from J, with 17 bases between. Germline CDR1 reads LGHNT; CDR2 reads FRNRAP. CDR3 protein: CASGFPPGDFDTEAFF. The CDR3 nucleotides read TGTGCTAGTGGTTTTCCCCCAGGGGACTTTGACACTGAAGCTTTCTTT.

The table lists this clonotype with many counts. This chain links TRBV29-1 with TRBJ2-7, with a weak D call TRBD1 (6 bases). The CDR3 is 16 residues long. Trimming removed 6 bases at V and 0 bases at J, with 21 bases between. Germline CDR1 and CDR2: SQVTM and ANQGSEA. The CDR3 DNA is TGCAGCGTGGGAACACGGGACAACAGTTACTCCTACGAGCAGTACTTC. It encodes CSVGTRDNSYSYEQYF.

This clonotype was seen a few times. The chain carries TRBV10-3 and TRBJ2-1, with 10 nucleotides matching TRBD1. Germline CDR1 reads ENHRY; CDR2 reads SYGVKD. The junction had 9 bases not matched to a gene; V was cut back by 6 bases and J by 1 base. This CDR3 has 17 amino acids. CDR3 in amino acids: CAISRYRQGASYNEQFF. As DNA, the CDR3 is TGTGCCATCAGCCGCTACCGACAGGGGGCTTCCTACAATGAGCAGTTCTTC.

In its sample, this clonotype was seen many times. The chain uses TRBV10-3 and TRBJ2-5, with D maybe TRBD2 (5 bases). V lost 6 bases to trimming and J lost 5 bases, with 19 bases between them. The length of the CDR3 is 15 residues. The germline gives CDR1 ENHRY, CDR2 SYGVKD. CDR3 bases: TGTGCCATCAGCGGAGGAGGTCTTTATTCGGAGACCCAGTACTTC. Residues: CAISGGGLYSETQYF.

There are many counts of this clonotype. V is TRBV20-1 and J is TRBJ2-7; D possibly uses TRBD1 or TRBD2 (5 bases each). Germline V gene sequence: CDR1 DFQATT, CDR2 SNEGSKA (reference sequence). The CDR3 totals 13 residues. Trimming pared 5 bases from V and 3 bases from J, leaving 14 bases between. The CDR3 is CSARDGRFYEQYF. The CDR3 nucleotides are TGCAGTGCTCGGGACGGAAGGTTCTACGAGCAGTACTTC.

This chain uses TRBV7-2 with TRBJ2-7, with 7 bases identical to TRBD2. Germline V gene lookup returns CDR1 SGHTA and CDR2 FQGNSA. The CDR3 sequence is 14 residues long. V dropped 0 bases and J dropped 5; count of bases not matched to a gene: 4. DNA for the CDR3: TGTGCCAGCAGCTTAGCGGCGGGAGTCCACGAGCAGTACTTC. Translating gives CASSLAAGVHEQYF.

This clonotype was counted ten times or more. This chain uses TRBV18 with TRBJ1-5; no firm D call. The germline CDR1 and CDR2 sequences are KGHSH and LQKENI. V gave up 5 bases and J gave up 7 bases, with 12 bases separating them. The CDR3 is 13 amino acids. CDR3 nucleotides: TGTGCCAGCTCAATAACCGACAACCAGCCCCAGCATTTT. Its translation: CASSITDNQPQHF.

This clonotype has a handful of counts. The chain has TRBV3-1 and TRBJ2-2; perhaps TRBD2 as D (7 bases). The CDR3 sequence is 16 residues long. Per germline, CDR1 LGHDT and CDR2 YNNKEL (reference sequence). Trimming pared 2 bases from V and 3 bases from J, leaving 13 bases between. The CDR3 sequence is CASSQLQGRDTGELFF. CDR3 nucleotide sequence: TGTGCCAGCAGCCAATTGCAGGGGAGGGACACCGGGGAGCTGTTTTTT.

This clonotype was recorded many times. V is TRBV20-1 and J is TRBJ2-1; 10 bases agree with TRBD2. Germline loops: CDR1 DFQATT, CDR2 SNEGSKA (reference sequence). The CDR3 extends over 16 amino acids. The ends lost 7 bases at V and 0 bases at J; junction bases unmatched: 9. In nucleotides, the CDR3 is TGCAGTGTAGGACTAGCGGACCTGAGCTCCTACAATGAGCAGTTCTTC. Protein sequence: CSVGLADLSSYNEQFF.

This clonotype was detected ten times or more. The chain carries TRBV5-1 and TRBJ2-1, with no clear D. Trimming pared 1 base from V and 0 bases from J, leaving 8 bases between. CDR3 length: 15 residues. The germline V gene has CDR1 SGHRS and CDR2 YFSETQ. The CDR3 DNA reads TGCGCCAGCAGCTTGACCGAGAGCTCCTACAATGAGCAGTTCTTC. As protein: CASSLTESSYNEQFF.

A word on this clonotype: With a much larger clone just one base away, this may be a read error. The chain is built from TRBV14 and TRBJ2-1, with 7 bases matching TRBD2. Looked up from germline, CDR1 is SGHDN and CDR2 is FVKESK. The length of the CDR3 is 16 residues. Written as DNA, the CDR3 is TGTGCCAGGAGCCAAGATACGGCTAGCGGCTACAATGAGCAGTTCTTC. Encoded protein: CARSQDTASGYNEQFF.